Listed below are T cell receptor beta chains from one sample, sequenced in a study of shared clonotypes between healthy human individuals. Measured with immunoSEQ multiplex PCR; TCRdb has only the in-frame clones, and not every one. The sample has hundreds of thousands of clones, approximately 96% seen once. The sequenced material came from naive CD8+ T cells sorted from blood. All receptors derive from a woman aged 25 to 45 in good health. Each CDR3 is given with its conserved first and last residue. The order of the fields is V gene, J gene, clone size, D gene, CDR3 DNA, CDR3 protein. A D gene is named only where the DNA matches it firmly. Size tells how often a clone was seen (once, few, many) or the class of an expanded clone, and some rows leave it out.

TRBV29-1	TRBJ1-2	NA	NA	TGCAGCGTTGGAACCCAGGAGGGCTACACCTTC	CSVGTQEGYTF
TRBV28	TRBJ2-7	NA	NA	TGTGCCAGCAGAACAGGGTTCTTTTCCTACGAGCAGTACTTC	CASRTGFFSYEQYF
TRBV10-2	TRBJ1-2	NA	NA	TGCGCCAGTCACTCGGTAGCTAACTATGGCTACACCTTC	CASHSVANYGYTF
TRBV9	TRBJ2-7	once	TRBD1	TGTGCCAGCAGCGTCGGGGACAGGGATTATTATAGTCCCTACGAGCAGTACTTC	CASSVGDRDYYSPYEQYF
TRBV11-2	TRBJ1-4	NA	NA	TGTGCCAGCAGCCCCCGAGGCCCAACTAATGAAAAACTGTTTTTT	CASSPRGPTNEKLFF
TRBV5-1	TRBJ2-7	NA	NA	TGCGCCAGCAGCTTGGTCGGCCACGAGCAGTACTTC	CASSLVGHEQYF
TRBV27	TRBJ1-1	NA	NA	TGTGCCAGCAGTAGAGGGGCGGAGGCTTTCTTT	CASSRGAEAFF
TRBV9	TRBJ2-4	NA	NA	TGTGCCAGCAGCGTAGGAAGGGCCAAAAACATTCAGTACTTC	CASSVGRAKNIQYF
TRBV14	TRBJ1-2	once	NA	TGTGCCAGCAGCCAAGTGTTTGGCTTGCAGGGGAAGGATGGCTACACCTTC	CASSQVFGLQGKDGYTF
TRBV4-2	TRBJ1-5	NA	NA	TGTGCCAGCAGCCAAGGTCCCCCGGACAGTCATCAGCCCCAGCATTTT	CASSQGPPDSHQPQHF
TRBV5-5	TRBJ2-5	NA	NA	TGTGCCAGCAGCTTTGGGAGTTTCCAAGAGACCCAGTACTTC	CASSFGSFQETQYF
TRBV6-5	TRBJ1-3	NA	NA	TGTGCCAGCAGGGCGGATTCTGGAAACACCATATATTTT	CASRADSGNTIYF
TRBV19	TRBJ2-1	once	NA	TGTGCCAGTAGTATCTCCTACAATGAGCAGTTCTTC	CASSISYNEQFF
TRBV5-4	TRBJ1-1	NA	NA	TGTGCCAGCAGCTTAGGGTATCTGAACACTGAAGCTTTCTTT	CASSLGYLNTEAFF
TRBV7-9	TRBJ2-7	NA	NA	TGTGCCAGCACCCCGGTCGGGACCCCCTCCTACGAGCAGTACTTC	CASTPVGTPSYEQYF
TRBV7-9	TRBJ2-1	NA	NA	TGTGCCAGCAGCTTAGTCCAAAATGAGCAGTTCTTC	CASSLVQNEQFF
TRBV7-9	TRBJ1-2	NA	TRBD1	TGTGCCAGCAGCTTAGGGGGACTGACGACAGGGGGCAACTATGGCTACACCTTC	CASSLGGLTTGGNYGYTF
TRBV27	TRBJ2-7	NA	NA	TGTGCCAGCAGTTTAATAGGTAGCGGCTACGAGCAGTACTTC	CASSLIGSGYEQYF
TRBV28	TRBJ2-1	once	TRBD2	TGTGCCAGCAGTTTACGGCGGGAGAACCACAATGAGCAGTTCTTC	CASSLRRENHNEQFF
TRBV28	TRBJ1-1	NA	TRBD1	TGTGCCAGCACTAACAATAGGGGGCTCACTGAAGCTTTCTTT	CASTNNRGLTEAFF
TRBV11-2	TRBJ1-2	NA	TRBD1	TGTGCCAGCAGCTTAGGCGTTTCTGACAGGGGGCCGGGGTATGGCTACACCTTC	CASSLGVSDRGPGYGYTF
TRBV27	TRBJ1-1	NA	NA	TGTGCCAGCCTAGGGGCTTTCTTT	CASLGAFF
TRBV7-8	TRBJ1-3	NA	TRBD1	TGTGCCAGCAGCTTAAGGTTCTGGACAGGGGAAGGAGGAAACACCATATATTTT	CASSLRFWTGEGGNTIYF
TRBV27	TRBJ2-7	NA	TRBD1	TGTGCCAGCAGTTTGACAGGGCTGAGCTCCTACGAGCAGTACTTC	CASSLTGLSSYEQYF
TRBV29-1	TRBJ2-3	NA	TRBD2	TGCAGCGTTGAAGGGGGACTATTACGCACAGATACGCAGTATTTT	CSVEGGLLRTDTQYF
TRBV11-3	TRBJ1-5	NA	NA	TGTGCCAGCAGCTTAGGTTTGTGGAGGGTGTGGGGTCAGCCCCAGCATTTT	CASSLGLWRVWGQPQHF
TRBV28	TRBJ2-7	few	NA	TGTGCCAGCGCACCGGGCAGTAGCTCCTACGAGCAGTACTTC	CASAPGSSSYEQYF